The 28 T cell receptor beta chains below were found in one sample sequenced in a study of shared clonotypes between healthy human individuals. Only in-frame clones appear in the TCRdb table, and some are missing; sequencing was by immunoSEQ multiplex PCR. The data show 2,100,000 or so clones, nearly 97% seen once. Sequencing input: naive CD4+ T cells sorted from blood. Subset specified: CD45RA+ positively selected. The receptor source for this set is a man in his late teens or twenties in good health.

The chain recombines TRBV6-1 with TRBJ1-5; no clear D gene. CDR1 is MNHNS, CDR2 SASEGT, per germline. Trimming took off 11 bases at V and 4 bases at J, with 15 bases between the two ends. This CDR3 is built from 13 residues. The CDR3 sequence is CAGSGSLNQPQHF. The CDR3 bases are TGTGCCGGCTCCGGGTCCCTAAATCAGCCCCAGCATTTT.

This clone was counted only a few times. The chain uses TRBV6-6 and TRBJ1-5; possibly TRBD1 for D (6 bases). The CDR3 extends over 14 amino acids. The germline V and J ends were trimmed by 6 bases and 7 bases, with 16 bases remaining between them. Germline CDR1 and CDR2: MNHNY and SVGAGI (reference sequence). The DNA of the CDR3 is TGTGCCAGCAGACAACGGGGGGCTAACCAGCCCCAGCATTTT. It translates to CASRQRGANQPQHF.

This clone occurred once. The CDR3 bases are TGTGCCAGCAGTTCCGGGGCTAGCGGGAGTTACAAGCAGTACTTC. This codes for CASSSGASGSYKQYF. The gene calls are TRBV6-5 and TRBJ2-7, with 10 bases fitting TRBD2. Germline V CDR1 and CDR2: MNHEY, SVGAGI. The CDR3 is made up of 15 amino acids. The V and J ends lost 4 bases and 8 bases, in that order; junction bases with no gene match: 11.

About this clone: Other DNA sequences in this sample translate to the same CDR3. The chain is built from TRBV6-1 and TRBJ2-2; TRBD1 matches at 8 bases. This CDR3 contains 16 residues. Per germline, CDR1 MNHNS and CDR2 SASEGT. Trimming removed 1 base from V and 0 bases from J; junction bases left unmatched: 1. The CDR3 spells CASSEVTGANTGELFF. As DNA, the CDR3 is TGTGCCAGCAGTGAAGTGACAGGGGCGAACACCGGGGAGCTGTTTTTT.

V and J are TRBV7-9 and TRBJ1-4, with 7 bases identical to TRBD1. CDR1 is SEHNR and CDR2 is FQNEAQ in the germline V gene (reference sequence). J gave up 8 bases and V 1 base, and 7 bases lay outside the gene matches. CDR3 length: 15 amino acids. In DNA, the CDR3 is TGTGCCAGCAGCTTAGAGGGGAGACAGGGAGAAAAACTGTTTTTT. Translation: CASSLEGRQGEKLFF. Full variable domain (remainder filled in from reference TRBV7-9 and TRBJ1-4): DTGVSQNPRHKITKRGQNVTFRCDPISEHNRLYWYRQTLGQGPEFLTYFQNEAQLEKSRLLSDRFSAERPKGSFSTLEIQRTEQGDSAMYLCASSLEGRQGEKLFFGSGTQLSVL.

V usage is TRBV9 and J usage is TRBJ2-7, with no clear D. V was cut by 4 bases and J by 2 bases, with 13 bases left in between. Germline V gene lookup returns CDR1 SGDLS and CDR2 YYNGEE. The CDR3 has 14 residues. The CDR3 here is CASSPQVEAYEQYF. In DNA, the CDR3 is TGTGCCAGCAGCCCTCAGGTGGAAGCCTACGAGCAGTACTTC. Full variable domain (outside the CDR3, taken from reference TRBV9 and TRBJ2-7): DSGVTQTPKHLITATGQRVTLRCSPRSGDLSVYWYQQSLDQGLQFLIQYYNGEERAKGNILERFSAQQFPDLHSELNLSSLELGDSALYFCASSPQVEAYEQYFGPGTRLTVT.

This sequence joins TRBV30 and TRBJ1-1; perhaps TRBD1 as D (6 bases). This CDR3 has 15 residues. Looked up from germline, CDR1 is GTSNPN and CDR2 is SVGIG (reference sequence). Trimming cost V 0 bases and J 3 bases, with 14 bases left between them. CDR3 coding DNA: TGTGCCTGGAGTGTATTTGGACAGTTCGACACTGAAGCTTTCTTT. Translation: CAWSVFGQFDTEAFF.

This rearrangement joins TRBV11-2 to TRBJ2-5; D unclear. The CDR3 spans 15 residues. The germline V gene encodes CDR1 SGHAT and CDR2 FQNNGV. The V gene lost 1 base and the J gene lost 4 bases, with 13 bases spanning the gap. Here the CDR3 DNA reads TGTGCCAGCAGCTTAGTCGGCAGCCTCCGAGAGACCCAGTACTTC. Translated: CASSLVGSLRETQYF.

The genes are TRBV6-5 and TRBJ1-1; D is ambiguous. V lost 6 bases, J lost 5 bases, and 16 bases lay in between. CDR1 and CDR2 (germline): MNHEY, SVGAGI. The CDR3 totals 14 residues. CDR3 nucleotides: TGTGCCAGCAGCCCACCCGGGTTGCGAACTGAAGCTTTCTTT. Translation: CASSPPGLRTEAFF.

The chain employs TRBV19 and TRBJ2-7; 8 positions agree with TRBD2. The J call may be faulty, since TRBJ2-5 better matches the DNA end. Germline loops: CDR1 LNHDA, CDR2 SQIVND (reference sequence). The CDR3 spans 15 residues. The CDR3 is CASSMGTRRQETQYF. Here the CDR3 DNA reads TGTGCCAGTAGTATGGGGACTAGGAGACAAGAGACCCAGTACTTC.

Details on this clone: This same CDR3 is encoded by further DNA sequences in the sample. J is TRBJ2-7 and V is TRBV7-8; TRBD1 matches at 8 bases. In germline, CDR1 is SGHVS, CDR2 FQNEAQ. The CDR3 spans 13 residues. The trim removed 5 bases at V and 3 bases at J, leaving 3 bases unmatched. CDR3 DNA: TGTGCCAGCAGCCGAGACAGGGGCTACGAGCAGTACTTC. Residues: CASSRDRGYEQYF.

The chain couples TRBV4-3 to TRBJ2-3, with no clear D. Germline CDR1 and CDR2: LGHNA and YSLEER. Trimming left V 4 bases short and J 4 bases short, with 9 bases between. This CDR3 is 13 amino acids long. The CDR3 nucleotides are TGCGCCAGCAGCCTCATGCCCCCAGATACGCAGTATTTT. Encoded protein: CASSLMPPDTQYF.

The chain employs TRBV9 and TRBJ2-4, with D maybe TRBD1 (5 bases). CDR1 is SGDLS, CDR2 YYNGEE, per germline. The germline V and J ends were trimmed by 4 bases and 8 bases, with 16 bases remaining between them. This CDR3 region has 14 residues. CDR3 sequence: CASSPQGSRDIQYF. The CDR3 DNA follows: TGTGCCAGCAGCCCCCAGGGAAGTCGGGACATTCAGTACTTC.

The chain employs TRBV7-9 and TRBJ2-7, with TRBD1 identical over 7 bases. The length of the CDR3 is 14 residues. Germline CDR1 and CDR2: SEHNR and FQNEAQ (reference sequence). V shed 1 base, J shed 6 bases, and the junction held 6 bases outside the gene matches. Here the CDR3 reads CASSLEGAGGEQYF. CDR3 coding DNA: TGTGCCAGCAGCTTAGAGGGGGCCGGTGGCGAGCAGTACTTC.

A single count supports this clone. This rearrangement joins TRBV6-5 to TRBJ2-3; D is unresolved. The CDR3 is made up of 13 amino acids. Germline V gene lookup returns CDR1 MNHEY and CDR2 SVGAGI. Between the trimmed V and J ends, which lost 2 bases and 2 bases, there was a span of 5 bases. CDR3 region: CASSYTPTDTQYF. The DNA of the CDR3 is TGTGCCAGCAGTTACACGCCCACAGATACGCAGTATTTT.

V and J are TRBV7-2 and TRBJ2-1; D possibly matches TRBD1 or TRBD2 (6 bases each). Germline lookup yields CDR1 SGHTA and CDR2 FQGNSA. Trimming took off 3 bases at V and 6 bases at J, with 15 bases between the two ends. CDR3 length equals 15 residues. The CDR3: CASSFRQGRINEQFF. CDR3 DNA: TGTGCCAGCAGCTTCAGGCAGGGGAGGATCAATGAGCAGTTCTTC. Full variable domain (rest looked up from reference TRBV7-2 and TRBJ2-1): GAGVSQSPSNKVTEKGKDVELRCDPISGHTALYWYRQSLGQGLEFLIYFQGNSAPDKSGLPSDRFSAERTGGSVSTLTIQRTQQEDSAVYLCASSFRQGRINEQFFGPGTRLTVL.

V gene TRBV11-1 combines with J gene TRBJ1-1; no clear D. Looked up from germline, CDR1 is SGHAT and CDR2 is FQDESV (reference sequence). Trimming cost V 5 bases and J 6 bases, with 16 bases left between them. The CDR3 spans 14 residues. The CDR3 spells CASSPGRIWAEAFF. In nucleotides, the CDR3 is TGTGCCAGCAGCCCTGGGCGGATATGGGCTGAAGCTTTCTTT.

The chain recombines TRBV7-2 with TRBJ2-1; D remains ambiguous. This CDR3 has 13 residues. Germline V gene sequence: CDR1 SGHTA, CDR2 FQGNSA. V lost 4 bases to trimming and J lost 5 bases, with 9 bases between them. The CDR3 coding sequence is TGTGCCAGCAGCTCCTATACCGACAATGAGCAGTTCTTC. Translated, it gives CASSSYTDNEQFF.

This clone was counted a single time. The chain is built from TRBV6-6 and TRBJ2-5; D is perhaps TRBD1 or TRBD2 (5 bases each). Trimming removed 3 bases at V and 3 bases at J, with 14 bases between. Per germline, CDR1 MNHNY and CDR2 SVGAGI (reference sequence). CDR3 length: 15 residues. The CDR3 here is CASSYGTQREETQYF. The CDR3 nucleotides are TGTGCCAGCAGTTATGGGACCCAGCGAGAAGAGACCCAGTACTTC.

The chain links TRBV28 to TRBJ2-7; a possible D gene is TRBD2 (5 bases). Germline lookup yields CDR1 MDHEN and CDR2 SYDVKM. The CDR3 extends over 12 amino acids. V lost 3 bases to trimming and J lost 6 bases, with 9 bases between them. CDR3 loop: CASSLESGEQYF. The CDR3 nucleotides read TGTGCCAGCAGTTTGGAGAGCGGCGAGCAGTACTTC.

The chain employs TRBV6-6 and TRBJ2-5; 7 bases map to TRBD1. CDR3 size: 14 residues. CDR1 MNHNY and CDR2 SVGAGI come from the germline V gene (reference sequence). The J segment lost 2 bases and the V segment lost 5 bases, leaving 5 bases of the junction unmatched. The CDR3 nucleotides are TGTGCCAGCAGTACACGACAGGGTCAAGAGACCCAGTACTTC. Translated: CASSTRQGQETQYF.

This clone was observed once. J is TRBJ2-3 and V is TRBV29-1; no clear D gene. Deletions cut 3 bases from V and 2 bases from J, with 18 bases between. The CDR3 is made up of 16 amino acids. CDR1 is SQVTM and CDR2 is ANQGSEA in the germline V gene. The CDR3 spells CSVDEHPDGSTDTQYF. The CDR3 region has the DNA TGCAGCGTTGATGAGCACCCCGATGGTTCCACAGATACGCAGTATTTT.

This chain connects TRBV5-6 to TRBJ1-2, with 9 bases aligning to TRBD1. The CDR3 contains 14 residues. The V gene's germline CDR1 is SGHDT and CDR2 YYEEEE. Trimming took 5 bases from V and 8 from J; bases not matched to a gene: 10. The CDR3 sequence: CASSLTGGVGGYTF. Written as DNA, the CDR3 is TGTGCCAGCAGTCTCACAGGGGGCGTGGGCGGCTACACCTTC.

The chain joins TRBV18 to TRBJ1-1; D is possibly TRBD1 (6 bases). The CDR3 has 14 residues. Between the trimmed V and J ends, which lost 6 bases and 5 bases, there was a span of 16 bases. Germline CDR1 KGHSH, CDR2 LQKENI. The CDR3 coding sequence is TGTGCCAGCTCTCAAGGGGGAGGGGGAACTGAAGCTTTCTTT. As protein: CASSQGGGGTEAFF.

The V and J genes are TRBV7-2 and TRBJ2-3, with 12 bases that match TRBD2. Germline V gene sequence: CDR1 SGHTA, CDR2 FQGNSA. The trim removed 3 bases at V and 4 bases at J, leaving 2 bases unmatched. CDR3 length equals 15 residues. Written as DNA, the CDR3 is TGTGCCAGCAGCTTGACTAGCGGGAGACCAGATACGCAGTATTTT. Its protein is CASSLTSGRPDTQYF.

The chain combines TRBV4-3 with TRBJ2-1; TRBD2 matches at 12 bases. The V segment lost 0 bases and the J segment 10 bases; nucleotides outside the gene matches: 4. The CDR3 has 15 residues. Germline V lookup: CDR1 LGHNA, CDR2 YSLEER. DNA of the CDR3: TGCGCCAGCAGCCAAGACCTAGCGGGAGGGCGGGAGCAGTTCTTC. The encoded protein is CASSQDLAGGREQFF.

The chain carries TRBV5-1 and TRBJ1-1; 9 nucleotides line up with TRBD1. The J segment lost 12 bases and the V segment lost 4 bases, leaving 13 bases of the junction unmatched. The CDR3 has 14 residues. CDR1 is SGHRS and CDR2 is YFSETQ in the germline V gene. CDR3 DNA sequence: TGCGCCAGCAGCCTACTCGACAGGGGGTCTGAGTCTTTCTTT. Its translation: CASSLLDRGSESFF.

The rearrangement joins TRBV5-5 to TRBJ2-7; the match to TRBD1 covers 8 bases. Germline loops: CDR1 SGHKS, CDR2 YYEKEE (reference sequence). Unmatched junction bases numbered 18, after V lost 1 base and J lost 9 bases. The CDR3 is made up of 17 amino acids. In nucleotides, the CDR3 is TGTGCCAGCAGCTTGTTGGTGGACAGGGCGCTACCTACGGGGCAGTACTTC. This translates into CASSLLVDRALPTGQYF.